One and the same sample provided the 23 T cell receptor beta chains below, sequenced in a study of blood T cell repertoires in COVID-19. This table comes from immunoSEQ multiplex PCR, and its TCRdb copy is limited to in-frame clones, with some not included. This table holds 150,000 to 160,000 clones, about 88% found once. The source material was peripheral blood. These receptors all come from a woman in her 70s with acute or convalescent COVID-19.

The rearrangement uses TRBV28 and TRBJ1-5; D perhaps matches TRBD1 (6 bases). The CDR3 is 13 amino acids. The V gene's germline CDR1 is MDHEN and CDR2 SYDVKM. In nucleotides, the CDR3 is TGTGCAAGCCAACGGGGGGGCGATCAGCCCCAGCATTTT. Amino acid sequence: CASQRGGDQPQHF.

V gene TRBV5-8 combines with J gene TRBJ2-7; TRBD2 aligns across 7 bases. From germline, CDR1 is SGHTS and CDR2 YDEGEE. V lost 4 bases, J lost 1 base, and 2 bases stayed unmatched. The CDR3 consists of 13 residues. The CDR3 DNA reads TGTGCCAGCAGCGGGACTACTTCCTACGAGCAGTACGTC. Translating gives CASSGTTSYEQYV.

The rearrangement links TRBV7-9 to TRBJ2-2, with 11 bases matching TRBD2. J lost 6 bases, V lost 5 bases, and 5 bases had no gene match. The CDR3 sequence is 15 residues long. The germline gives CDR1 SEHNR, CDR2 FQNEAQ (reference sequence). CDR3 region: CASSVSGGAPGELFF. CDR3 sequence (DNA): TGTGCCAGCAGCGTTAGCGGGGGGGCGCCCGGGGAGCTGTTTTTT.

The chain joins TRBV5-4 to TRBJ2-1; 9 bases line up with TRBD2. The germline CDR1 and CDR2 sequences are SGHNT and YYREEE (reference sequence). The CDR3 is 17 amino acids. V lost 3 bases, J lost 6 bases, and 13 bases stayed unmatched. CDR3 bases: TGTGCCAGCAGCTCGTATAAAAGCGGGGGGTTCTCCAATGAGCAGTTCTTC. Amino acid sequence: CASSSYKSGGFSNEQFF.

The rearrangement uses TRBV19 and TRBJ1-5; D unresolved. V was clipped by 0 bases and J by 7 bases, with 13 bases between them. The germline gives CDR1 LNHDA, CDR2 SQIVND (reference sequence). The CDR3 totals 15 residues. The CDR3 DNA is TGTGCCAGTAGTATAGACCCCCCGCCGGGGCAGCCCCAGCATTTT. Its translation is CASSIDPPPGQPQHF.

This chain connects TRBV4-3 to TRBJ1-3, with D unclear. Per germline, CDR1 LGHNA and CDR2 YSLEER. CDR3 size: 17 residues. Trimming took off 0 bases at V and 0 bases at J, with 12 bases between the two ends. CDR3 nucleotide sequence: TGCGCCAGCAGCCAAGATTTGGGCAGTAGCTCTGGAAACACCATATATTTT. It yields the protein CASSQDLGSSSGNTIYF.

The V and J genes are TRBV4-1 and TRBJ1-2, with a tentative D call TRBD1 (5 bases). The germline V gene has CDR1 MGHRA and CDR2 YSYEKL. Trimming took 4 bases from V and 2 from J, leaving 17 bases between them. This CDR3 is 16 amino acids long. CDR3 coding DNA: TGCGCCAGCAGCCGCACTGGGGCAGGGCCCAACTATGGCTACACCTTC. This translates into CASSRTGAGPNYGYTF.

The J gene is TRBJ1-4, the V gene TRBV18; 11 bases are a match to TRBD1. The CDR3 is 17 amino acids. Germline assignment: CDR1 KGHSH and CDR2 LQKENI. V dropped 2 bases and J dropped 3; count of bases not matched to a gene: 5. The CDR3 DNA reads as TGTGCCAGCTCACCAAGGACAGGGGGCAGGTCTAATGAAAAACTGTTTTTT. This encodes CASSPRTGGRSNEKLFF.

The CDR3 sequence: CASSVPRGQGDTQYF. The CDR3 bases are TGTGCCAGCAGCGTACCCAGGGGGCAGGGGGATACGCAGTATTTT. The J gene is TRBJ2-3, the V gene TRBV9; TRBD1 aligns across 8 bases. Germline V gene data show CDR1 as SGDLS and CDR2 as YYNGEE. The CDR3 is made up of 15 amino acids. The V gene end was trimmed by 1 base and the J gene end by 6 bases; junction bases not matched to a gene: 7. Full variable domain (missing parts from reference TRBV9 and TRBJ2-3): DSGVTQTPKHLITATGQRVTLRCSPRSGDLSVYWYQQSLDQGLQFLIQYYNGEERAKGNILERFSAQQFPDLHSELNLSSLELGDSALYFCASSVPRGQGDTQYFGPGTRLTVL.

This chain joins TRBV7-8 and TRBJ1-2; D unclear. This CDR3 spans 15 amino acids. Trimming cost V 2 bases and J 8 bases, with 18 bases left between them. CDR1 SGHVS and CDR2 FQNEAQ come from the germline V gene. The CDR3 DNA sequence: TGTGCCAGCAGCTTACTCATAGGCCCCACGGGGGGCTACACCTTC. Translated, it gives CASSLLIGPTGGYTF.

The genes are TRBV7-2 and TRBJ2-3, with 9 bases lining up with TRBD2. J was trimmed by 3 bases and V by 2 bases; bases with no gene match: 6. The CDR3 covers 16 residues. CDR1 and CDR2 (germline): SGHTA, FQGNSA. The CDR3 is CASSLLGSGGTDTQYF. In DNA, the CDR3 is TGTGCCAGCAGCTTATTGGGTAGCGGGGGAACAGATACGCAGTATTTT.

This chain joins TRBV7-9 and TRBJ1-1, with 7 bases matching TRBD1. The CDR3 runs to 15 residues. Germline V CDR1 and CDR2: SEHNR, FQNEAQ (reference sequence). The V segment lost 5 bases and the J segment 2 bases; nucleotides outside the gene matches: 8. CDR3 DNA: TGTGCCAGCAGCAATACGGACAGGCTAAACACTGAAGCTTTCTTT. Amino acid sequence: CASSNTDRLNTEAFF. Based on the CDR3 plus reference TRBV7-9 and TRBJ1-1, the full variable domain is DTGVSQNPRHKITKRGQNVTFRCDPISEHNRLYWYRQTLGQGPEFLTYFQNEAQLEKSRLLSDRFSAERPKGSFSTLEIQRTEQGDSAMYLCASSNTDRLNTEAFFGQGTRLTVV.

This chain joins TRBV5-1 and TRBJ1-1; D is undetermined. Germline values: CDR1 SGHRS, CDR2 YFSETQ. The CDR3 covers 14 residues. V lost 2 bases and J lost 7, with 15 bases in between. The DNA of the CDR3 is TGCGCCAGCAGCTTAGGACTAGAGAGGATTGAAGCTTTCTTT. Its protein product is CASSLGLERIEAFF.

V usage is TRBV28 and J usage is TRBJ1-5; 10 bases match TRBD1. This CDR3 has 16 amino acids. In germline, CDR1 is MDHEN, CDR2 SYDVKM. V shed 1 base and J 5 bases; nucleotides not matched to a gene: 5. In DNA, the CDR3 is TGTGCCAGCAGTTTATCGACAGGGGGCCGAGATCAGCCCCAGCATTTT. Encoded protein: CASSLSTGGRDQPQHF.

The chain carries TRBV4-1 and TRBJ2-4; 10 bases fit TRBD1. CDR3 length: 17 residues. The trim removed 1 base at V and 1 base at J, leaving 4 bases unmatched. Germline assignment: CDR1 MGHRA and CDR2 YSYEKL. The CDR3 loop reads CASSQAPGQGAKNIQYF. The CDR3 DNA is TGCGCCAGCAGCCAAGCCCCGGGACAGGGGGCCAAAAACATTCAGTACTTC.

The genes are TRBV30 and TRBJ2-3; 13 nucleotides agree with TRBD2. The CDR3 covers 17 residues. The V gene's germline CDR1 is GTSNPN and CDR2 SVGIG (reference sequence). V was pared by 2 bases and J by 4 bases, with 9 bases of the junction left unmatched. CDR3 loop: CAWSPRTSGGPPDTQYF. CDR3 bases: TGTGCCTGGAGTCCGCGGACTAGCGGGGGCCCGCCAGATACGCAGTATTTT.

V gene TRBV4-1 combines with J gene TRBJ1-3; no definite D call. Germline V lookup: CDR1 MGHRA, CDR2 YSYEKL. The CDR3 has 15 residues. The V gene lost 1 base and the J gene lost 0 bases, with 7 bases spanning the gap. The CDR3 loop is CASSQAGLSGNTIYF. The DNA for the CDR3 is TGCGCCAGCAGCCAAGCAGGTCTCTCTGGAAACACCATATATTTT.

This chain joins TRBV19 and TRBJ1-2; 7 positions agree with TRBD1. Germline assignment: CDR1 LNHDA and CDR2 SQIVND (reference sequence). The CDR3 runs to 14 residues. V was clipped by 7 bases and J by 2 bases; unmatched bases: 7. The CDR3 DNA follows: TGTGCCAGTAAACCGACAGGGACAAACTATGGCTACACCTTC. Translation: CASKPTGTNYGYTF.

The genes are TRBV28 and TRBJ2-6; 9 bases fit TRBD2. This CDR3 has 17 amino acids. J lost 2 bases, V lost 8 bases, and 10 bases had no gene match. Per germline, CDR1 MDHEN and CDR2 SYDVKM. CDR3 amino acids: CASCGGGVGAGANVLTF. CDR3 coding DNA: TGTGCCAGCTGCGGGGGGGGAGTTGGTGCTGGGGCCAACGTCCTGACTTTC.

This CDR3 is CASSLDPRGPSGYTF. CDR3 DNA: TGTGCCAGCAGCTTAGATCCCAGGGGGCCAAGCGGCTACACCTTC. The gene calls are TRBV7-2 and TRBJ1-2, with 8 positions matching TRBD1. The length of the CDR3 is 15 residues. V shed 1 base and J 8 bases; nucleotides not matched to a gene: 9. CDR1 and CDR2 (germline): SGHTA, FQGNSA.

This chain uses TRBV5-6 with TRBJ2-1, with 8 bases fitting TRBD2. The CDR3 extends over 14 amino acids. J lost 7 bases, V lost 1 base, and 4 bases had no gene match. Germline lookup yields CDR1 SGHDT and CDR2 YYEEEE. CDR3 nucleotide sequence: TGTGCCAGCAGCTTGTTACGGGGGGGTAATGAGCAGTTCTTC. Translation gives CASSLLRGGNEQFF.

The chain is built from TRBV28 and TRBJ2-1, with 7 bases aligning to TRBD2. CDR3 size: 16 residues. V shed 5 bases, J shed 2 bases, and the junction held 9 bases outside the gene matches. In germline, CDR1 is MDHEN, CDR2 SYDVKM. CDR3 amino acids: CASSPHFAGAYNEQFF. The CDR3 DNA follows: TGTGCCAGCAGTCCCCATTTTGCGGGGGCCTACAATGAGCAGTTCTTC.

This clone was seen once. The chain recombines TRBV5-4 with TRBJ2-5; 8 bases agree with TRBD2. Germline loops: CDR1 SGHNT, CDR2 YYREEE (reference sequence). After removal of 3 bases from V and 5 bases from J, the junction contained 9 bases not matched to a gene. CDR3 length: 15 residues. The CDR3 coding sequence is TGTGCCAGCAGCTCGACTAGCGCGCCGCCCGAGACCCAGTACTTC. It yields the protein CASSSTSAPPETQYF.